This is a list of T cell receptor beta chains from one sample in a study of STAT5B mutations in CD4+ large granular lymphocyte leukemia. Only in-frame clones appear in the TCRdb table, and some are missing; sequencing was by immunoSEQ multiplex PCR. The sample lists 30,000 to 40,000 clones, 69% occurring once. The sample comprised CD4+ T cells from blood buffy coats. Source of these receptors: a human donor in good health. CDR3s include the opening cysteine and the closing phenylalanine or tryptophan. Each record gives: CDR3 DNA, CDR3 protein, V gene, J gene, clone size, D gene. A D gene is named only where the DNA matches it firmly. Expanded clones get a size class; other rows say once, few or many, or leave the size out.

TGTGCCAGTAGTATAGTCGGCAGGGGCCAAGAGACCCAGTACTTC,CASSIVGRGQETQYF,TRBV19,TRBJ2-5,-,-
TGTGCCAGCAGCCAAGGAAGGGGAAACACAGATACGCAGTATTTT,CASSQGRGNTDTQYF,TRBV4-2,TRBJ2-3,-,-
TGTGCCAGCTGGTTAGATTGCGTACAAAGTCGGGCCAACGTCCTGACTTTC,CASWLDCVQSRANVLTF,TRBV5-7,TRBJ2-6,-,-
TGTGCCAGCAGGAATGACAGGGGCCGGATTATGCAGTTCTTC,CASRNDRGRIMQFF,TRBV6-5,TRBJ2-1,-,TRBD1
TGTGCCAGCGCGGGACTAGCCCACACCGGGGAGCTGTTTTTT,CASAGLAHTGELFF,TRBV7-2,TRBJ2-2,-,TRBD2
TGTGCCAGCAGCGTAGAGATGGGGAGCTCTGGGGCCAACGTCCTGACTTTC,CASSVEMGSSGANVLTF,TRBV9,TRBJ2-6,-,-
TGTGCCAGCAGCTCGCCTATGGTGAGGGCCAAGGGGTATGGCTACACCTTC,CASSSPMVRAKGYGYTF,TRBV5-6,TRBJ1-2,-,-
TGCGCCAGCAGCTTGGGAAGGGGATGGACTGAAGCTTTCTTT,CASSLGRGWTEAFF,TRBV5-1,TRBJ1-1,-,-
TGTGCCAGCAGCTTAGATCGGGAACAATACGAGCAGTACTTC,CASSLDREQYEQYF,TRBV7-2,TRBJ2-7,once,-
TGTGCCAGCTCACCAAGGCAGAACACTGAAGCTTTCTTT,CASSPRQNTEAFF,TRBV18,TRBJ1-1,-,-
TGTGCCAGCAGCCCCAGGTTGTGGGCTAATGAAAAACTGTTTTTT,CASSPRLWANEKLFF,TRBV14,TRBJ1-4,-,-
TGTGCCAGCAGTTCGCAAGGACAGGGGAACACTGAAGCTTTCTTT,CASSSQGQGNTEAFF,TRBV28,TRBJ1-1,-,TRBD1
TGTGCCAGTAATGACAGGGGAGGGCCAGATACGCAGTATTTT,CASNDRGGPDTQYF,TRBV19,TRBJ2-3,-,-
TGCGCCAGCAGCGTGACAGGGTTAAACTATGGCTACACCTTC,CASSVTGLNYGYTF,TRBV4-3,TRBJ1-2,-,TRBD1
TGTGCCAGCAGCCAAGATATTACGGGCAGTTTGTACGAAAAACTGTTTTTT,CASSQDITGSLYEKLFF,TRBV4-2,TRBJ1-4,-,-
TGTGCCAGTAGTTCTCCCAGGGACAGGGCTAATGGCTACACCTTC,CASSSPRDRANGYTF,TRBV19,TRBJ1-2,few,TRBD1
TGTGCCAGCAGCTTGGTACGAGCTGGGGCCAACGTCCTGACTTTC,CASSLVRAGANVLTF,TRBV5-4,TRBJ2-6,-,-